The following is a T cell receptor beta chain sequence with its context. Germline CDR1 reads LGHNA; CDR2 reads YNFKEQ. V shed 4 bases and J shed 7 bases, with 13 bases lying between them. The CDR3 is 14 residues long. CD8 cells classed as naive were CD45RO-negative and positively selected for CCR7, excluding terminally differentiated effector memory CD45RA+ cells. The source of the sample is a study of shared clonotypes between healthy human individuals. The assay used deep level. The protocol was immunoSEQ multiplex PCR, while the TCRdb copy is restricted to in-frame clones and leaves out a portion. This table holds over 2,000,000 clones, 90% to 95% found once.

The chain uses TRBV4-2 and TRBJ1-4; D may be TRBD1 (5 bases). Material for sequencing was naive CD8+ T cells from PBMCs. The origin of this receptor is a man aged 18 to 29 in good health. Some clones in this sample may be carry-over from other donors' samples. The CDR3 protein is CASSLLQGTEKLFF. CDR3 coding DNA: TGTGCCAGCAGCCTTTTACAAGGGACTGAAAAACTGTTTTTT.